This T cell receptor beta chain was captured by sequencing in a study of regulatory T cells in long-lasting Graves disease. Time point: persistent/refractory GD, antithyroid drugs over 5 years with positive TRAb. Extracted RNA from PBMCs served as the source of the TCR library. The authors diagnosed Graves' disease using American Thyroid Association guidelines. Germline V gene data show CDR1 as DFQATT and CDR2 as SNEGSKA (reference sequence). The CDR3 is 13 amino acids. Between the trimmed V and J ends, which lost 5 bases and 8 bases, there was a span of 19 bases. Library construction for TCR beta used iRepertoire HTBI primers and Arm-PCR of CDR3 regions. Original data processing: Among the samples, 62 TRBV and some 15 TRBJ segments were identified. TCRdb fed the multiplex PCR reads into MiXCR, producing one record per CDR3 protein. TCRdb's processing, not the authors' own work, is the source of the V and J calls. The sample has almost 350,000 distinct CDR3 sequences; around 20% are singletons.

General observations from the study: Persistent Graves' cases showed lower TCR diversity than newly diagnosed cases. Between persistent patients, a few thousand public clonotypes were shared, exceeding the roughly 920 shared between new patients.

This clonotype appeared a few times. Its target is unknown. The chain carries TRBV20-1 and TRBJ2-7; D possibly corresponds to TRBD2 (5 bases). The TCR was taken from a female donor with Graves disease. The sequencing used peripheral blood mononuclear cells (PBMCs), collected when the disease was refractory, from a patient treated with antithyroid drugs. The CDR3 coding sequence is TGCAGTGCTTTGCAGGTCATGGAGGTCAAGCAGTACTTC. This translates into CSALQVMEVKQYF.